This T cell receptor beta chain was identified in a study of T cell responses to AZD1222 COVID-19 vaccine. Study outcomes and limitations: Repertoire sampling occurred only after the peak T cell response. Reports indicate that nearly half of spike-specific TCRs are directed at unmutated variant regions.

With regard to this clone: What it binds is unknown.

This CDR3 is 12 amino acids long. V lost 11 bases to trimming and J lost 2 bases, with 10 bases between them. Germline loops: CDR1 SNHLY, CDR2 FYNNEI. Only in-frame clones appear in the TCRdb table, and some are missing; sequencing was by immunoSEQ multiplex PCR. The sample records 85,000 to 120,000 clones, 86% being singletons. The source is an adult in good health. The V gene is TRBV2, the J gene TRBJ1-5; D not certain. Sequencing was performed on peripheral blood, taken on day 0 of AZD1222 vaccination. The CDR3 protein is CAGSLGNQPQHF. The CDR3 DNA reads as TGTGCCGGTTCCCTAGGCAATCAGCCCCAGCATTTT. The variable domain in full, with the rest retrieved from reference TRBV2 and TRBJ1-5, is EPEVTQTPSHQVTQMGQEVILRCVPISNHLYFYWYRQILGQKVEFLVSFYNNEISEKSEIFDDQFSVERPDGSNFTLKIRSTKLEDSAMYFCAGSLGNQPQHFGDGTRLSIL.